A selection of T cell receptor beta chains follows, all from one sample in a study of blood T cells in healthy people across ages. TCRdb reanalysed the 5' RACE reads using MiXCR and keeps one entry per CDR3 protein. The table has 850,000 to 1,100,000 distinct CDR3 sequences, more than 30% seen once. The sequencing input was blood. The origin of the receptors is a man between 18 and 35 years old in good health. CDR3s include the opening cysteine and the closing phenylalanine or tryptophan. A D gene is named only where the DNA matches it firmly. The size field is filled for only some rows; it gives once, few, many or a size class.

>TRBJ2-3|-|TRBV4-2|-|14
CASSQDPSQDTQYF
TGTGCCAGCAGCCAAGATCCAAGCCAAGATACGCAGTATTTT
>TRBJ2-1|-|TRBV30|-|11
CAWTSGREQFF
TGTGCCTGGACATCCGGGCGTGAGCAGTTCTTC
>TRBJ2-1|-|TRBV7-9|few|13
CASSLVQSTEQFF
TGTGCCAGCAGCTTAGTTCAGTCCACAGAACAGTTCTTC
>TRBJ1-5|-|TRBV30|-|15
CAWSASSYSNQPQHF
TGTGCCTGGAGTGCGTCCAGTTATAGCAATCAGCCCCAGCATTTT
>TRBJ1-1|-|TRBV7-9|few|13
CASSERGLSEAFF
TGTGCCAGCAGCGAGAGAGGGCTGTCTGAAGCTTTCTTT
>TRBJ2-7|TRBD1|TRBV4-2|-|20
CASSQETGQGFGSPYNEQYF
TGTGCCAGCAGCCAAGAAACGGGACAGGGTTTTGGGTCCCCCTACAATGAGCAGTACTTC
>TRBJ2-7|TRBD1|TRBV4-1|-|15
CASSHRGQGYDEQYF
TGCGCCAGCAGCCACAGAGGACAGGGGTACGACGAGCAGTACTTC
>TRBJ2-2|-|TRBV6-5|few|13
CASRAQSTGELFF
TGTGCCAGCAGGGCACAGAGCACCGGGGAGCTGTTTTTT
>TRBJ2-1|TRBD1|TRBV29-1|-|16
CSVEAPRRQGYNEQFF
TGCAGCGTTGAAGCCCCCCGAAGACAGGGCTACAATGAGCAGTTCTTC
>TRBJ1-4|-|TRBV5-5|-|16
CASSLGPDRSTEKLFF
TGTGCCAGCAGCTTGGGCCCGGACCGGTCTACGGAAAAACTGTTTTTT
>TRBJ2-7|TRBD1|TRBV6-2/TRBV6-3|-|15
CASSYYGQGSYEQYF
TGTGCCAGCAGTTACTACGGACAGGGGTCCTACGAGCAGTACTTC
>TRBJ1-2|-|TRBV7-8|-|15
CASSLGARGYYGYTF
TGTGCCAGCAGCTTAGGAGCCAGGGGTTACTATGGCTACACCTTC
>TRBJ2-7|TRBD2|TRBV9|few|13
CASSGGTTEEQYF
TGTGCCAGCAGCGGAGGGACTACCGAAGAGCAGTACTTC
>TRBJ2-7|-|TRBV6-6|-|12
CASSYGVSEQYF
TGTGCCAGCAGTTACGGGGTTAGCGAGCAGTACTTC
>TRBJ2-3|TRBD2|TRBV20-1|few|15
CSASGLAGGYDTQYF
TGCAGTGCTAGTGGACTAGCGGGGGGTTATGATACGCAGTATTTT
>TRBJ1-5|TRBD1|TRBV20-1|-|14
CSASRGLSNQPQHF
TGCAGTGCTAGCAGGGGGCTTAGCAATCAGCCCCAGCATTTT
>TRBJ1-1|TRBD1|TRBV7-2|-|15
CASHRGGVWDTEAFF
TGTGCCAGCCACAGAGGGGGCGTCTGGGACACTGAAGCTTTCTTT
>TRBJ1-1|-|TRBV12-3/TRBV12-4|-|14
CASSRTEMNAEAFF
TGTGCCAGCAGTCGGACAGAAATGAACGCTGAAGCTTTCTTT
>TRBJ1-5|TRBD1|TRBV27|-|16
CASSLGTGGADQPQHF
TGTGCCAGCAGTTTAGGGACAGGGGGCGCGGATCAGCCCCAGCATTTT
>TRBJ1-5|TRBD1|TRBV10-3|-|16
CALSDGQATSNQPQHF
TGTGCCCTCAGTGACGGACAGGCAACTAGCAATCAGCCCCAGCATTTT
>TRBJ1-1|-|TRBV6-2/TRBV6-3|few|13
CASRGGIDTEAFF
TGTGCCAGCCGAGGAGGGATCGACACTGAAGCTTTCTTT
>TRBJ1-1|-|TRBV4-2|few|15
CASSLGQGQNTEAFF
TGTGCCAGCAGCCTAGGCCAGGGCCAGAACACTGAAGCTTTCTTT
>TRBJ1-6|TRBD1|TRBV4-2|few|21
CASSPTNDRVVSSSYNSPLHF
TGTGCCAGCAGCCCCACGAATGACAGGGTCGTTTCGAGCTCCTATAATTCACCCCTCCACTTT
>TRBJ1-2|-|TRBV10-3|few|12
CAIRGAGDGYTF
TGTGCCATCAGGGGCGCAGGGGATGGCTACACCTTC
>TRBJ2-2|-|TRBV12-3/TRBV12-4|few|16
CASSLRQGGNTGELFF
TGTGCCAGCAGCCTCCGACAGGGAGGGAACACCGGGGAGCTGTTTTTT
>TRBJ2-3|-|TRBV6-6|-|14
CASRGYSSTDTQYF
TGTGCCAGCAGAGGATATTCTAGCACAGATACGCAGTATTTT
>TRBJ1-5|-|TRBV12-3/TRBV12-4|-|13
CASSPGALTPQHF
TGTGCCAGCAGCCCCGGCGCACTCACGCCCCAGCATTTT
>TRBJ2-3|-|TRBV5-1|few|13
CASSETPTDTQYF
TGCGCCAGCAGCGAAACCCCCACAGATACGCAGTATTTT
>TRBJ1-6|-|TRBV9|few|18
CASSVLAGSPSYNSPLHF
TGTGCCAGCAGCGTTCTGGCAGGGTCCCCCTCCTATAATTCACCCCTCCACTTT
>TRBJ1-2|-|TRBV5-1|-|14
CASSPRAESHGYTF
TGCGCCAGCAGCCCCCGGGCTGAGAGCCATGGCTACACCTTC
>TRBJ2-2|TRBD1|TRBV13|-|16
CASSFIGQANTGELFF
TGTGCCAGCAGCTTCATTGGACAGGCGAACACCGGGGAGCTGTTTTTT
>TRBJ2-5|-|TRBV7-2|-|13
CGIQGSFDNEQYF
TGTGGCATACAGGGTAGTTTCGACAATGAGCAGTACTTC
>TRBJ2-1|-|TRBV6-5|-|16
CASSSTTGLGYNEQFF
TGTGCCAGCAGTTCCACTACCGGGTTAGGGTACAATGAGCAGTTCTTC
>TRBJ2-6|-|TRBV7-3|-|16
CASSWSSSSGANVLTF
TGTGCCAGCAGCTGGTCATCATCCTCTGGGGCCAACGTCCTGACTTTC
>TRBJ1-1|-|TRBV7-3|-|13
CASSLRDLTEAFF
TGTGCCAGCAGCCTCAGGGATCTTACTGAAGCTTTCTTT
>TRBJ2-3|TRBD1|TRBV20-1|few|13
CSTRTGGINTQYF
TGCAGTACCAGGACAGGGGGCATAAATACGCAGTATTTT
>TRBJ1-4|-|TRBV6-5|few|14
CASSYGGSYEKLFF
TGTGCCAGCAGTTACGGGGGGTCGTATGAAAAACTGTTTTTT
>TRBJ2-3|-|TRBV10-3|many|14
CAISGGRVTDTQYF
TGTGCCATCAGTGGAGGCAGGGTGACAGATACGCAGTATTTT
>TRBJ1-2|-|TRBV4-2|-|16
CASSQDTRRSNYGYTF
TGTGCCAGCAGCCAAGATACCCGGCGTTCTAACTATGGCTACACCTTC